The 32 T cell receptor beta chains reported below all come from one sample, sequenced in a study of response to subunit inactivated influenza vaccine. From the RT-PCR reads, TCRdb called clonotypes with MiXCR, one entry per CDR3 protein. The top ten clones hold 11% of a sample with roughly 650,000 distinct CDR3 sequences, 15% to 19% of them seen once. The sequences come from PBMCs from blood, collected 11 to 12 days after vaccination. These TCRs come from a man aged 50-60 years who received an inactivated influenza vaccine.

The V and J genes are TRBV10-3 and TRBJ1-6; D possibly corresponds to TRBD1 (5 bases). The CDR3 runs 16 residues. V lost 4 bases and J 5 bases, leaving 15 bases between the germline ends. Germline V gives CDR1 ENHRY, CDR2 SYGVKD. The DNA of the CDR3 is TGTGCCATCAGTGTCGGGGGAATGGATAATAATTCACCCCTCCACTTT. It specifies CAISVGGMDNNSPLHF.

This clonotype appeared a few times. This rearrangement joins TRBV12-3 or TRBV12-4 to TRBJ2-5; unclear D gene. V lost 4 bases and J lost 2, with 11 bases in between. CDR3 length: 14 amino acids. DNA of the CDR3: TGTGCCAGCAGTTCTCTGGGGAATCAAGAGACCCAGTACTTC. It codes for CASSSLGNQETQYF.

A few counts support this clonotype. The CDR3 DNA follows: TGTGCCAGCAGCTTAGTCGGGACGGACTACGAGCAGTACTTC. This codes for CASSLVGTDYEQYF. The V and J genes are TRBV7-9 and TRBJ2-7, with D perhaps matching TRBD1 or TRBD2 (5 bases each). The CDR3 loop spans 14 amino acids. The V gene's germline CDR1 is SEHNR and CDR2 FQNEAQ (reference sequence). The V end lost 1 base, the J end lost 3 bases, and 10 bases lay between the germline ends.

In its sample, this clonotype was seen once. V gene TRBV6-2 or TRBV6-3 combines with J gene TRBJ2-1; 11 positions match TRBD2. Germline CDR1 MNHEY, CDR2 SVGEGT. J lost 4 bases, V lost 6 bases, and 14 bases had no gene match. The CDR3 spans 18 residues. CDR3 sequence (DNA): TGTGCCAGCAGACTAAGATCTTTAGCGGGAGGGCCATACAATGAGCAGTTCTTC. Translating it yields CASRLRSLAGGPYNEQFF.

This clonotype has a handful of counts. The genes are TRBV12-3 or TRBV12-4 and TRBJ2-7; the match to TRBD1 covers 7 bases. With V trimmed by 5 bases and J by 7 bases, 8 bases remained unmatched. The CDR3 covers 13 residues. For the CDR3, the DNA is TGTGCCAGCAGTCTAGACAGGGTAGAAGAGCAGTACTTC. Protein sequence: CASSLDRVEEQYF.

This clonotype has at least ten counts. The gene calls are TRBV4-1 and TRBJ1-6; a possible D gene is TRBD1 (5 bases). Trimming stripped 4 bases from V and 0 bases from J, with 16 bases between. Germline CDR1 reads MGHRA; CDR2 reads YSYEKL. This CDR3 contains 18 residues. DNA of the CDR3: TGCGCCAGCAGCCCGACAGAATGGAGGAGCTCCTATAATTCACCCCTCCACTTT. This codes for CASSPTEWRSSYNSPLHF.

This clonotype was counted ten times or more. This rearrangement joins TRBV29-1 to TRBJ2-2; maybe TRBD1 (6 bases). Germline CDR1 is SQVTM and CDR2 is ANQGSEA. V gave up 5 bases and J gave up 4 bases, with 14 bases separating them. This CDR3 is built from 14 residues. CDR3 DNA: TGCAGCGTTCTCCACAGGGTCCCCACCGGGGAGCTGTTTTTT. Translation gives CSVLHRVPTGELFF.

This clonotype showed up just a few times. V gene TRBV27 combines with J gene TRBJ2-3; D is unclear. Germline-derived CDR1 and CDR2 are MNHEY and SMNVEV (reference sequence). The CDR3 contains 18 residues. V lost 6 bases to trimming and J lost 2 bases, with 24 bases between them. In DNA form, the CDR3 reads TGTGCCAGCAGCGGCCCCCGGAATCGAGCAGCGTACACAGATACGCAGTATTTT. Translation gives CASSGPRNRAAYTDTQYF.

The gene calls are TRBV20-1 and TRBJ2-7, with D unclear. This CDR3 has 13 amino acids. Per germline, CDR1 DFQATT and CDR2 SNEGSKA (reference sequence). V was shortened by 5 bases and J by 5 bases, with 16 bases between the two germline ends. This CDR3 reads CSAGPWARNEQYF. The CDR3 DNA is TGCAGTGCTGGCCCGTGGGCCCGTAACGAGCAGTACTTC.

The chain recombines TRBV30 with TRBJ1-1; weak D call: TRBD1 (6 bases). CDR3 size: 13 residues. The V gene lost 5 bases and the J gene lost 5 bases, with 15 bases spanning the gap. Germline V gene lookup returns CDR1 GTSNPN and CDR2 SVGIG (reference sequence). As DNA, the CDR3 is TGTGCCTGGGGCATGGGCAGGGGAACTGAAGCTTTCTTT. Translation: CAWGMGRGTEAFF. Full variable domain (missing parts from reference TRBV30 and TRBJ1-1): SQTIHQWPATLVQPVGSPLSLECTVEGTSNPNLYWYRQAAGRGLQLLFYSVGIGQISSEVPQNLSASRPQDRQFILSSKKLLLSDSGFYLCAWGMGRGTEAFFGQGTRLTVV.

The gene calls are TRBV13 and TRBJ1-6; perhaps TRBD1 as D (5 bases). The germline gives CDR1 PRHDT, CDR2 FYEKMQ (reference sequence). With 2 bases removed from V and 0 bases from J, the gap between germline ends came to 23 bases. CDR3 length equals 21 residues. The CDR3: CASSLTGRARTQSSYNSPLHF. The CDR3 DNA follows: TGTGCCAGCAGCTTAACGGGGCGAGCGAGGACCCAGAGCTCCTATAATTCACCCCTCCACTTT.

The chain employs TRBV7-2 and TRBJ2-1, with D tentatively TRBD1 or TRBD2 (5 bases each). The germline V gene encodes CDR1 SGHTA and CDR2 FQGNSA. Trimming took 8 bases from V and 4 from J, leaving 15 bases between them. This CDR3 is built from 14 residues. CDR3 protein: CASGTALSYNEQFF. The CDR3 bases are TGTGCCAGCGGGACGGCCCTCTCTTACAATGAGCAGTTCTTC.

This clonotype occurred a few times. The V and J genes are TRBV7-9 and TRBJ1-1; a possible D gene is TRBD1 (6 bases). The CDR3 length is 14 residues. Germline lookup yields CDR1 SEHNR and CDR2 FQNEAQ (reference sequence). Trimming removed 5 bases at V and 2 bases at J, with 12 bases between. The CDR3 coding sequence is TGTGCCAGCAGCCCGGGCAGGGGTAACACTGAAGCTTTCTTT. It specifies CASSPGRGNTEAFF.

The rearrangement joins TRBV10-3 to TRBJ2-5; 13 nucleotides match TRBD2. The CDR3 is 16 amino acids. J lost 5 bases, V lost 3 bases, and 6 bases had no gene match. Looked up from germline, CDR1 is ENHRY and CDR2 is SYGVKD. The CDR3 DNA reads as TGTGCCATCAGTGAAGGACTAGCGGGAGTGGTTGAGACCCAGTACTTC. Residues: CAISEGLAGVVETQYF.

This clonotype was seen ten or more times. V usage is TRBV30 and J usage is TRBJ2-1; D gene uncertain. The CDR3 covers 11 residues. Trimming cost V 3 bases and J 7 bases, with 7 bases left between them. CDR1 is GTSNPN, CDR2 SVGIG, per germline (reference sequence). CDR3 nucleotide sequence: TGTGCCTGGAGGACGGCAAATGAGCAGTTCTTC. This codes for CAWRTANEQFF.

This clonotype occurred a few times. The rearrangement uses TRBV2 and TRBJ2-2, with D possibly being TRBD1 or TRBD2 (6 bases each). This CDR3 is 16 amino acids long. From germline, CDR1 is SNHLY and CDR2 FYNNEI. V was clipped by 1 base and J by 2 bases, with 11 bases between them. The CDR3 spells CASSEGGAANTGELFF. CDR3 in DNA: TGTGCCAGCAGTGAAGGGGGGGCGGCTAACACCGGGGAGCTGTTTTTT.

The chain couples TRBV6-1 to TRBJ2-3; 11 nucleotides agree with TRBD2. The germline CDR1 and CDR2 sequences are MNHNS and SASEGT. V was clipped by 5 bases and J by 3 bases; unmatched bases: 13. CDR3 length: 18 residues. The CDR3 DNA reads as TGTGCCAGCAGTCCAGGGACTAGCGGCCGGGGGGTAACAGATACGCAGTATTTT. Protein product: CASSPGTSGRGVTDTQYF.

Worth noting for this clonotype: A much bigger clone sits one base away, suggesting this may be a read error. The chain employs TRBV20-1 and TRBJ2-1; D gene unclear. V was cut by 6 bases and J by 4 bases, with 16 bases left in between. The CDR3 is 14 amino acids. Germline CDR1 is DFQATT and CDR2 is SNEGSKA (reference sequence). The CDR3 here is CSAGPPNFYNEQFF. The CDR3 region has the DNA TGCAGTGCCGGACCGCCTAATTTTTACAATGAGCAGTTCTTC.

J is TRBJ2-7 and V is TRBV4-3; the D call may be TRBD1 or TRBD2 (5 bases each). The CDR3 length is 16 residues. The germline V gene has CDR1 LGHNA and CDR2 YSLEER. V lost 5 bases to trimming and J lost 2 bases, with 19 bases between them. The CDR3 is CASSWGSSTIPYEQYF. CDR3 DNA: TGCGCCAGCAGCTGGGGGAGCAGTACCATACCCTACGAGCAGTACTTC.

V and J are TRBV6-2 or TRBV6-3 and TRBJ1-2, with unresolved D. The germline gives CDR1 MNHEY, CDR2 SVGEGT. The CDR3 totals 12 residues. Trimming removed 6 bases from V and 4 bases from J, with 9 bases in between. The DNA of the CDR3 is TGTGCCAGCAGACCCTCGGGCTATGGCTACACCTTC. Residues: CASRPSGYGYTF.

This clonotype was seen a handful of times. V and J are TRBV6-5 and TRBJ2-5, with D uncertain. V lost 2 bases and J 1 base, leaving 11 bases between the germline ends. Germline CDR1 MNHEY, CDR2 SVGAGI. The CDR3 covers 15 residues. This CDR3 reads CASSYGVKRQETQYF. The CDR3 DNA sequence: TGTGCCAGCAGTTACGGGGTCAAACGCCAAGAGACCCAGTACTTC.

The CDR3 loop reads CASGARLLGYTF. In DNA, the CDR3 is TGTGCCAGTGGGGCTCGCCTGCTGGGCTACACCTTC. The genes are TRBV28 and TRBJ1-2, with D possibly being TRBD1 (5 bases). Germline V gives CDR1 MDHEN, CDR2 SYDVKM. CDR3 length: 12 amino acids. Trimming cost V 9 bases and J 8 bases, with 16 bases left between them.

Only a few counts were recorded for this clonotype. The chain employs TRBV7-7 and TRBJ2-1, with D unclear. Germline lookup yields CDR1 SSHAT and CDR2 FNYEAQ (reference sequence). Between the trimmed V and J ends, which lost 0 bases and 7 bases, there was a span of 7 bases. CDR3 length: 13 amino acids. The CDR3 nucleotides read TGTGCCAGCAGCTTAGCAGCGATGAATGAGCAGTTCTTC. Amino acid sequence: CASSLAAMNEQFF.

The CDR3 sequence is CSAKTLQETQYF. In DNA form, the CDR3 reads TGCAGTGCTAAAACCCTTCAAGAGACCCAGTACTTC. The V gene is TRBV20-1, the J gene TRBJ2-5; unclear D gene. Trimming stripped 4 bases from V and 2 bases from J, with 8 bases between. The CDR3 has 12 amino acids. CDR1 is DFQATT and CDR2 is SNEGSKA in the germline V gene (reference sequence).

The V and J genes are TRBV3-1 and TRBJ2-7; 8 positions match TRBD2. Losses at the gene ends were 4 bases for V and 3 bases for J; bases not matched to a gene: 8. Germline V CDR1 and CDR2: LGHDT, YNNKEL (reference sequence). The CDR3 has 15 residues. The CDR3 region is CASSLLAGSLYEQYF. The CDR3 DNA sequence: TGTGCCAGCAGCCTCTTAGCGGGATCCCTCTACGAGCAGTACTTC.

In this sample, this clonotype turned up a few times. The chain combines TRBV10-3 with TRBJ1-2; D is uncertain. V lost 4 bases and J 5 bases, leaving 8 bases between the germline ends. The CDR3 has 12 residues. Germline V gives CDR1 ENHRY, CDR2 SYGVKD. Written as DNA, the CDR3 is TGTGCCATCAGTGCACCCGGGTATGGCTACACCTTC. It specifies CAISAPGYGYTF.

The table lists this clonotype with a few counts. The rearrangement uses TRBV20-1 and TRBJ2-7, with TRBD2 matching 9 bases. This CDR3 contains 14 residues. Germline V gene sequence: CDR1 DFQATT, CDR2 SNEGSKA (reference sequence). The V segment lost 4 bases and the J segment 7 bases; nucleotides outside the gene matches: 11. The DNA of the CDR3 is TGCAGTGCTAACCGCAGGGAACTAGCGGGTGAGCAGTACTTC. Protein: CSANRRELAGEQYF.

This clonotype has ten or more counts. The genes are TRBV28 and TRBJ2-2, with TRBD1 matching 9 bases. The CDR3 totals 16 residues. Germline lookup yields CDR1 MDHEN and CDR2 SYDVKM. V gave up 5 bases and J gave up 4 bases; unmatched junction bases: 8. In DNA, the CDR3 is TGTGCCAGCAGTCCCGCCTACAGGGGGCCCACCGGGGAGCTGTTTTTT. This translates into CASSPAYRGPTGELFF.

The V and J genes are TRBV2 and TRBJ2-7; 11 bases line up with TRBD2. V lost 6 bases, J lost 3 bases, and 10 bases stayed unmatched. The CDR3 totals 16 residues. The germline V gene encodes CDR1 SNHLY and CDR2 FYNNEI. CDR3 nucleotide sequence: TGTGCCAGCAGCGCTACTAGCGGGAGCCGCCTCTACGAGCAGTACTTC. Translating it yields CASSATSGSRLYEQYF.

This rearrangement joins TRBV4-3 to TRBJ2-2; D is possibly TRBD1 (6 bases). V was pared by 3 bases and J by 7 bases, with 15 bases between. The germline V gene encodes CDR1 LGHNA and CDR2 YSLEER. The CDR3 is made up of 15 amino acids. Written as DNA, the CDR3 is TGCGCCAGCAGCCAGGGGACAATTTCTTACGGGGAGCTGTTTTTT. It specifies CASSQGTISYGELFF.

The chain recombines TRBV20-1 with TRBJ2-7; the D gene could be TRBD1 or TRBD2 (5 bases each). Trimming shortened V by 6 bases and J by 2 bases, and 17 bases separated the two germline ends. Germline loops: CDR1 DFQATT, CDR2 SNEGSKA (reference sequence). The CDR3 loop spans 14 amino acids. CDR3 DNA sequence: TGCAGTGCCGGGACCGGGACCTCCACCTACGAGCAGTACTTC. Amino acid sequence: CSAGTGTSTYEQYF.

This clonotype showed up just a few times. CDR3 in amino acids: CSARSGAMNTEAFF. CDR3 DNA sequence: TGCAGTGCTAGATCCGGGGCCATGAACACTGAAGCTTTCTTT. The V and J genes are TRBV20-1 and TRBJ1-1, with D possibly matching TRBD1 (5 bases). Trimming pared 2 bases from V and 0 bases from J, leaving 10 bases between. This CDR3 is 14 amino acids long. CDR1 is DFQATT, CDR2 SNEGSKA, per germline (reference sequence).